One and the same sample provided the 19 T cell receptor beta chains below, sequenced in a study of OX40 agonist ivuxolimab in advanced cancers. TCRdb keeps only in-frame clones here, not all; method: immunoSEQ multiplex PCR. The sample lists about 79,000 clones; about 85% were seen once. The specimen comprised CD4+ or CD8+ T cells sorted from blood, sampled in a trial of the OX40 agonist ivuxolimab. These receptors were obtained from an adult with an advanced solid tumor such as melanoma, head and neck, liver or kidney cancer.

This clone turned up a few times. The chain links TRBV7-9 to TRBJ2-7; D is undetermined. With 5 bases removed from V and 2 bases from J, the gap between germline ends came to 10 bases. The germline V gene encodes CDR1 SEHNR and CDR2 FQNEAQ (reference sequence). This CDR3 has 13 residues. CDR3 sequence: CASSPVGTYEQYF. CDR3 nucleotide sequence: TGTGCCAGCAGCCCCGTTGGTACCTACGAGCAGTACTTC.

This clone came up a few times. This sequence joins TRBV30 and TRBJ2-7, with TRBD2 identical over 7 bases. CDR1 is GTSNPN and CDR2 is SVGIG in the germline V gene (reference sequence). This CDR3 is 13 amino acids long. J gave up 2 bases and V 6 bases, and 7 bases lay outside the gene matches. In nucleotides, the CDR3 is TGTGCCTGCCGGGAGGTCTCCACCTACGAGCAGTACTTC. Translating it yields CACREVSTYEQYF.

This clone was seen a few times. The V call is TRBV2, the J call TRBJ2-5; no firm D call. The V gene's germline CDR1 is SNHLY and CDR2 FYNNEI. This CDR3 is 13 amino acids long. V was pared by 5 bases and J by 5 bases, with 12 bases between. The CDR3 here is CASSRDRWETQYF. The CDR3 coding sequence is TGTGCCAGCAGTAGGGATAGGTGGGAGACCCAGTACTTC.

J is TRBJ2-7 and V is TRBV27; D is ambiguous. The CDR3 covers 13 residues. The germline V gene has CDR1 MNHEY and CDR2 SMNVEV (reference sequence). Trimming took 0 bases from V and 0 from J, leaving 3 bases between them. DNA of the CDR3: TGTGCCAGCAGTTTATCCTTCTCCTACGAGCAGTACTTC. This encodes CASSLSFSYEQYF.

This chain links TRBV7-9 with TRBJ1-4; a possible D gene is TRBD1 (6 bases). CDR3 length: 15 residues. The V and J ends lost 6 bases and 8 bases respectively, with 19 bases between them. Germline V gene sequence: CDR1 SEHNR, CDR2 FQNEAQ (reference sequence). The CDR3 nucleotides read TGTGCCAGCAGTGAGGAGGGGGGATGGTTGGAAAAACTGTTTTTT. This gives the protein CASSEEGGWLEKLFF.

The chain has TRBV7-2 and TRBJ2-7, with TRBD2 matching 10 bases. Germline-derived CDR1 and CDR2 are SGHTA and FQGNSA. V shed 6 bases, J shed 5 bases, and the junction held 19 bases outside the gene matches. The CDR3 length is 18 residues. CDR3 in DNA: TGTGCCAGCAGTCAAAGGGTGATAGCGGGAGGCACGGGTCACGAGCAGTACTTC. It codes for CASSQRVIAGGTGHEQYF.

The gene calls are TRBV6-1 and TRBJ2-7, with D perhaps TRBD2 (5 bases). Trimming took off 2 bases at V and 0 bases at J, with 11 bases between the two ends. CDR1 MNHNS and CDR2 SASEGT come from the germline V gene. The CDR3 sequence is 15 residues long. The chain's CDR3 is CASSESWTGSYEQYF. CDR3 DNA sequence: TGTGCCAGCAGTGAATCCTGGACTGGCTCCTACGAGCAGTACTTC.

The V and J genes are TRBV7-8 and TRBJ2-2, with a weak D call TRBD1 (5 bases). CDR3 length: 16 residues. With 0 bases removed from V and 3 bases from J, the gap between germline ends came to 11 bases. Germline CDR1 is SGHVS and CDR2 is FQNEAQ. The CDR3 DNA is TGTGCCAGCAGCTTAGCGGTGGTAGGGGACACCGGGGAGCTGTTTTTT. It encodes CASSLAVVGDTGELFF. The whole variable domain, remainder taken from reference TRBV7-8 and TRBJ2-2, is GAGVSQSPRYKVAKRGQDVALRCDPISGHVSLFWYQQALGQGPEFLTYFQNEAQLDKSGLPSDRFFAERPEGSVSTLKIQRTQQEDSAVYLCASSLAVVGDTGELFFGEGSRLTVL.

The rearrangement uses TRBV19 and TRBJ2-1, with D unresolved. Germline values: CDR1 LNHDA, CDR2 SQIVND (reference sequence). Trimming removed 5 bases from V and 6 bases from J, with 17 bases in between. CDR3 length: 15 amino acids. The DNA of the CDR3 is TGTGCCAGTAGTGTATCAGGTGTCCCCAGCAATGAGCAGTTCTTC. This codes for CASSVSGVPSNEQFF.

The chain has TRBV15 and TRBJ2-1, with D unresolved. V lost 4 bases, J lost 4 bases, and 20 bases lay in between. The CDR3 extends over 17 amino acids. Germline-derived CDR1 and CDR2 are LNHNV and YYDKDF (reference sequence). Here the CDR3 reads CATSTLHAWVVYNEQFF. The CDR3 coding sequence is TGTGCCACCAGCACCTTGCATGCTTGGGTGGTTTACAATGAGCAGTTCTTC. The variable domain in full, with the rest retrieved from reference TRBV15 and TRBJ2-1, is DAMVIQNPRYQVTQFGKPVTLSCSQTLNHNVMYWYQQKSSQAPKLLFHYYDKDFNNEADTPDNFQSRRPNTSFCFLDIRSPGLGDTAMYLCATSTLHAWVVYNEQFFGPGTRLTVL.

This chain's CDR3 is CASSRTSGSRYVPISYNEQFF. The CDR3 DNA sequence: TGTGCCAGCAGTCGGACTAGCGGGAGTCGTTACGTCCCAATTTCCTACAATGAGCAGTTCTTC. J is TRBJ2-1 and V is TRBV27, with 13 bases identical to TRBD2. J was trimmed by 1 base and V by 5 bases; bases with no gene match: 17. This CDR3 has 21 residues. Germline values: CDR1 MNHEY, CDR2 SMNVEV (reference sequence).

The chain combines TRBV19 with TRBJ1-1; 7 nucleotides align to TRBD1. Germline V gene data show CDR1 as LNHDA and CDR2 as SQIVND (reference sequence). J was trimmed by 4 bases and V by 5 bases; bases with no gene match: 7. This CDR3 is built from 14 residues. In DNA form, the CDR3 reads TGTGCCAGTAGTTCTCAGGGGGGGAGCACTGAAGCTTTCTTT. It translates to CASSSQGGSTEAFF.

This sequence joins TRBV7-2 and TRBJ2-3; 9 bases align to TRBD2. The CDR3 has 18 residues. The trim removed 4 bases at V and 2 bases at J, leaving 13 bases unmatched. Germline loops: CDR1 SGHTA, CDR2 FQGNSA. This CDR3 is CASSSRGPQREATDTQYF. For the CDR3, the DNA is TGTGCCAGCAGCTCCAGGGGCCCCCAGCGGGAGGCCACAGATACGCAGTATTTT. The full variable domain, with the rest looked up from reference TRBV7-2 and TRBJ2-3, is GAGVSQSPSNKVTEKGKDVELRCDPISGHTALYWYRQSLGQGLEFLIYFQGNSAPDKSGLPSDRFSAERTGGSVSTLTIQRTQQEDSAVYLCASSSRGPQREATDTQYFGPGTRLTVL.

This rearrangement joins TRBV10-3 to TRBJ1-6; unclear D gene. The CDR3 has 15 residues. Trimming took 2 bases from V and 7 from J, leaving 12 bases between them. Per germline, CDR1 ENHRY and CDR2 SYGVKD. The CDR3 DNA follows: TGTGCCATCAGTGAGGTTGGCAGAAAGAATTCACCCCTCCACTTT. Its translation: CAISEVGRKNSPLHF.

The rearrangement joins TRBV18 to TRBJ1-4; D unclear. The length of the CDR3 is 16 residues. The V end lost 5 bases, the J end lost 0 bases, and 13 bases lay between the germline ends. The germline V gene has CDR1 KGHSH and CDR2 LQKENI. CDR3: CASSAGPPATNEKLFF. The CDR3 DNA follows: TGTGCCAGCTCAGCCGGCCCACCTGCAACTAATGAAAAACTGTTTTTT.

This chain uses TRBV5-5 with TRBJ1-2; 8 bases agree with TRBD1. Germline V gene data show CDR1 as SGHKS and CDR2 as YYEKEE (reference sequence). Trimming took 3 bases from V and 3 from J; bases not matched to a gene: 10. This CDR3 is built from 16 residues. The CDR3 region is CASSWGMTGAHYGYTF. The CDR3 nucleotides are TGTGCCAGCAGCTGGGGAATGACAGGGGCCCACTATGGCTACACCTTC.

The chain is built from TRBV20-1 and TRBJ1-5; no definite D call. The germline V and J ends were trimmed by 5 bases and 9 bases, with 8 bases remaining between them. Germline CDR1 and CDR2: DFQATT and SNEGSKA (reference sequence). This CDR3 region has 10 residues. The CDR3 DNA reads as TGCAGTGCTGGGGAGGGGCCCCAGCATTTT. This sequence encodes CSAGEGPQHF.

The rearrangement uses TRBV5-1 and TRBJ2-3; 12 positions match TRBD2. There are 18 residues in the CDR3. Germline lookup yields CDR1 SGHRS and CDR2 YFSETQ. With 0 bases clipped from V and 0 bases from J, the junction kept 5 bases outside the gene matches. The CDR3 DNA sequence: TGCGCCAGCAGCTTGGGGACTAGCGGGACGTCTAGCACAGATACGCAGTATTTT. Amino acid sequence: CASSLGTSGTSSTDTQYF.

The CDR3 DNA is TGTGCCAGCAGCTACTCTAGCGGGAGGGGTCGGACCGGGGAGCTGTTTTTT. Translation gives CASSYSSGRGRTGELFF. The J gene is TRBJ2-2, the V gene TRBV7-3, with TRBD2 matching over 12 bases. Per the germline V gene, CDR1 is SGHTA and CDR2 is FQGTGA. Trimming cost V 4 bases and J 5 bases; bases outside gene matches: 8. The CDR3 contains 17 residues.